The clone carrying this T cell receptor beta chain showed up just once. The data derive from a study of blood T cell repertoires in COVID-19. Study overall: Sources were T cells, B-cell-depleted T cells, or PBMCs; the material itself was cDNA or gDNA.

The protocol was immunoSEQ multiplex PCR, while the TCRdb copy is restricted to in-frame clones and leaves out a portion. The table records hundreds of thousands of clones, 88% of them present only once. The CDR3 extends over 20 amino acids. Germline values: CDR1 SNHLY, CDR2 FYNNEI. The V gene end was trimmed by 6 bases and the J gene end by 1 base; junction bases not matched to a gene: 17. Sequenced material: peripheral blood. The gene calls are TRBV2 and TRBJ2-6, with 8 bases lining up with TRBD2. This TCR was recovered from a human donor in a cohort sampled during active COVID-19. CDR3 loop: CASSSGGLDDGGSGANVLTF. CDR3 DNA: TGTGCCAGCAGCTCGGGAGGGTTGGACGACGGTGGATCTGGGGCCAACGTCCTGACTTTC.